This T cell receptor beta chain was sequenced during a study of shared clonotypes between healthy human individuals. General study results and limits: Measured sharing among donors was expected to vary with sequencing depth. Blood alone was sampled, and tissue repertoires likely differ.

As handled by the study authors: Filtering of immunoSEQ junctional sequences could not match full-length read filtering. Method: immunoSEQ multiplex PCR; TCRdb's copy keeps in-frame clones and lacks some. The V and J calls and clone size are taken from that table; D and trimming were inferred from the DNA. The sample has about 470,000 clones; roughly 80% are singletons. Trimming took 1 base from V and 7 from J; bases not matched to a gene: 8. This CDR3 spans 16 amino acids. Per germline, CDR1 SNHLY and CDR2 FYNNEI. Turning to this clone: The antigen is undetermined.

The sample taken for sequencing was PBMCs. This sequence was found in a woman aged 40 to 50 in good health. Some clones in this sample may be carry-over from other donors' samples. V is TRBV2 and J is TRBJ2-1; the match to TRBD2 covers 9 bases. In nucleotides, the CDR3 is TGTGCCAGCAGTGAAGGAAGCGGGAGGTCGGGGAATGAGCAGTTCTTC. It yields the protein CASSEGSGRSGNEQFF.